This entry concerns a single T cell receptor (beta chain). The sample is drawn from a study of T cell changes during pregnancy in multiple sclerosis. The V end was cut by 4 bases, the J end by 5 bases, with 9 bases between. Per germline, CDR1 MDHEN and CDR2 SYDVKM. The CDR3 is made up of 13 amino acids. Sequencing was performed with immunoSEQ multiplex PCR; in TCRdb, only in-frame clones are kept and a portion is missing. The sample shows 95,000 to 100,000 clones, more than 85% of them seen only once. The sample consisted of peripheral blood, taken in the second trimester of pregnancy. The chain joins TRBV28 to TRBJ1-5; no clear D gene. This sequence was found in a female donor with multiple sclerosis, enrolled in a pregnancy study. CDR3 in amino acids: CASSSRRDQPQHF. Written as DNA, the CDR3 is TGTGCCAGCAGTTCGCGGCGGGATCAGCCCCAGCATTTT.